This T cell receptor (beta chain) was identified in a study of blood T cell repertoires in COVID-19. This clone has just a few counts. Source study methods: Amplification with reference gene primers provided the estimates of nucleated cell counts. The repertoire was sequenced with immunoSEQ multiplex PCR; TCRdb's copy has only in-frame clones and lacks some. The V and J calls and the clone size are those of that table, but D and trimming were determined from the DNA. The sample holds about 400,000 clones; about 89% are singletons and the top ten take over 1%. J was trimmed by 4 bases and V by 5 bases; bases with no gene match: 12. The CDR3 sequence is 16 residues long. The V gene's germline CDR1 is MNHNY and CDR2 SVGAGI (reference sequence).

The chain couples TRBV6-6 to TRBJ2-5; 8 bases fit TRBD2. The TCR was taken from a man in his forties with acute or convalescent COVID-19. The sequencing input was peripheral blood. For the CDR3, the DNA is TGTGCCAGCAGTCCAAATAGCGGGGCCGGGGGAGAGACCCAGTACTTC. It specifies CASSPNSGAGGETQYF.